Listed here are 2 T cell receptor beta chains from one sample, sequenced in a study of CD8 T cells in Susac syndrome. Reverse transcription of roughly 0.5 to 1 ug RNA was performed with random hexamers. TCRdb recomputed calls from the immunoSEQ multiplex PCR reads with MiXCR, one row per CDR3 protein. The repertoire holds around 200,000 distinct CDR3 sequences, with around 95% as singletons. The sequenced sample consisted of CD4+ T cells from PBMCs. The receptors shown here come from a human donor with multiple sclerosis.

The chain is built from TRBV29-1 and TRBJ1-1; D is unclear. There are 17 residues in the CDR3. V gave up 4 bases and J gave up 7 bases, with 28 bases separating them. Germline CDR1 and CDR2: SQVTM and ANQGSEA. The CDR3 DNA reads as TGCAGCGTTGTAAGCCATCTGTATGCGGGTGGGCGAGTTGAAGCTTTCTTT. It specifies CSVVSHLYAGGRVEAFF.

The V gene is TRBV12-3 or TRBV12-4, the J gene TRBJ1-5; no reliable D call. Trimming removed 4 bases from V and 7 bases from J, with 11 bases in between. CDR3 length equals 13 residues. The CDR3 nucleotides are TGTGCCAGCAGTTCCGGTTTGAGACAGCCCCAGCATTTT. The encoded protein is CASSSGLRQPQHF.